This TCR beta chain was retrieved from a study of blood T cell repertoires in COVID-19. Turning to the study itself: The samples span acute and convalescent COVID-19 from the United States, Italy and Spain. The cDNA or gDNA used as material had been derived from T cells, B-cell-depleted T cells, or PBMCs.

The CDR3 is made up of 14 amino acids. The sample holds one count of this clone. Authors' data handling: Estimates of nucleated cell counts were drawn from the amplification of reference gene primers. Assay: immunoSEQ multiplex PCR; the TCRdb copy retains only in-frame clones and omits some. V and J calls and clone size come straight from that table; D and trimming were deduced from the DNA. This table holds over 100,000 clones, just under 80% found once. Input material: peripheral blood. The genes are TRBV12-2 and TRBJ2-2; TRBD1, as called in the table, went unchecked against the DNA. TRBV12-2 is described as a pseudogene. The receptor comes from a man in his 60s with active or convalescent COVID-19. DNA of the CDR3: TGTGCAAGTCGTCCGGTAGGGGCCGGCGGGGAGCTGTTTTTT. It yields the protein CASRPVGAGGELFF.